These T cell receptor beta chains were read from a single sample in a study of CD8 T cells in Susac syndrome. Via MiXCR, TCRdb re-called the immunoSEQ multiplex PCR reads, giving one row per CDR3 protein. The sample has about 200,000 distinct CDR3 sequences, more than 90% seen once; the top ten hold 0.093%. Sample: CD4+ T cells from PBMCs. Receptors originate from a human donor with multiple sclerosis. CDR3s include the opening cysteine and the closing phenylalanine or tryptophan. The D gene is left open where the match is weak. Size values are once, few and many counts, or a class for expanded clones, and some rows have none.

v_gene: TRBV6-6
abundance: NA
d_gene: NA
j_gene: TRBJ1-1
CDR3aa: CASRPTGRNTEAFF
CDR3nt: TGTGCCAGCAGGCCCACAGGGAGGAACACTGAAGCTTTCTTT

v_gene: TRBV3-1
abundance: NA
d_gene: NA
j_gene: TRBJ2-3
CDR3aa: CASSQDPSGFLTDTQYF
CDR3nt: TGTGCCAGCAGCCAAGATCCATCGGGGTTCCTCACAGATACGCAGTATTTT

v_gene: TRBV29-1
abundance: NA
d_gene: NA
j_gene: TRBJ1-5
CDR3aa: CSVEHNQPQHF
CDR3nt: TGCAGCGTTGAGCACAATCAGCCCCAGCATTTT

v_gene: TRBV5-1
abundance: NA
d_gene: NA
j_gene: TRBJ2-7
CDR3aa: CASSFDRGEQYF
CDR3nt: TGCGCCAGCAGCTTCGATCGCGGAGAGCAGTACTTC

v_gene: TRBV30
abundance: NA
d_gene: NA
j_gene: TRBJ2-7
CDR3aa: CAWNRDPTYEQYF
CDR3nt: TGTGCCTGGAACCGGGACCCGACCTACGAGCAGTACTTC

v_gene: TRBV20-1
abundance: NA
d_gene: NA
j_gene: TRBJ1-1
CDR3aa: CSASSLWAFF
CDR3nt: TGCAGTGCTAGTAGCTTGTGGGCTTTCTTT

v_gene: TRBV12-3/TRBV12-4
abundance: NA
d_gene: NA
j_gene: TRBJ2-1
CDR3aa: CASTLRTDNEQFF
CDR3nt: TGTGCCAGCACCCTCAGGACTGACAATGAGCAGTTCTTC

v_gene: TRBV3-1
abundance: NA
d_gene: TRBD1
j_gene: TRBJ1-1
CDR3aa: CASSQRDRDTEAFF
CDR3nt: TGTGCCAGCAGCCAGAGAGACAGGGATACTGAAGCTTTCTTT

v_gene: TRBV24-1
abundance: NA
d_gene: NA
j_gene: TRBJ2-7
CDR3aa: CATSDSGRLYEQYF
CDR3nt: TGTGCCACCAGTGATTCCGGGCGCCTCTACGAGCAGTACTTC

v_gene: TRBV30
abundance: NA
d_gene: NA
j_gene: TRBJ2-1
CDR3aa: CAWSRRASYNEQFF
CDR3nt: TGTGCCTGGAGCCGCCGGGCCTCTTACAATGAGCAGTTCTTC

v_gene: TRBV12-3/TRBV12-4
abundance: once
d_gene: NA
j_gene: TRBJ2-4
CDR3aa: CASSPEGVAKNIQYF
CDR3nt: TGTGCCAGCAGTCCCGAGGGCGTCGCCAAAAACATTCAGTACTTC

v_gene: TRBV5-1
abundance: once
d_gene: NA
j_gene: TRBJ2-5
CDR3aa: CASSFELETQYF
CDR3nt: TGCGCCAGCAGCTTTGAATTGGAGACCCAGTACTTC

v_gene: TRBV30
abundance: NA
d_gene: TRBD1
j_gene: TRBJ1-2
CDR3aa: CAWSVLGDSTPYGYTF
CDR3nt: TGTGCCTGGAGTGTATTAGGGGACAGTACCCCCTATGGCTACACCTTC

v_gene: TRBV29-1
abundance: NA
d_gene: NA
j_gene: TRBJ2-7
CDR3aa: CSVGRQGHSYEQYF
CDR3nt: TGCAGCGTTGGGAGGCAGGGGCACTCCTACGAGCAGTACTTC

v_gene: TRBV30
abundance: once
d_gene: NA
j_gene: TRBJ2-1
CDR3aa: CAWTATSYNEQFF
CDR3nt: TGTGCCTGGACAGCTACCTCCTACAATGAGCAGTTCTTC

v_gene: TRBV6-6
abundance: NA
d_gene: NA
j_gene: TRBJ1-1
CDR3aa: CASIPPGGAEAFF
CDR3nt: TGTGCCAGCATCCCACCCGGGGGGGCTGAAGCTTTCTTT

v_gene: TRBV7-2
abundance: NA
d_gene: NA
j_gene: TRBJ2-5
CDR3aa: CASSYAPYQETQYF
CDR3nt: TGTGCCAGCAGCTATGCACCATACCAAGAGACCCAGTACTTC

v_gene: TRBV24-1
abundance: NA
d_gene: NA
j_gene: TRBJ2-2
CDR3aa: CATSDPNTGELFF
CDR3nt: TGTGCCACCAGTGATCCAAACACCGGGGAGCTGTTTTTT

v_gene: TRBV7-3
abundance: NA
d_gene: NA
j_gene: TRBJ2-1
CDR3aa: CASSLTEGYNEQFF
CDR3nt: TGTGCCAGCAGCTTAACGGAGGGTTACAATGAGCAGTTCTTC

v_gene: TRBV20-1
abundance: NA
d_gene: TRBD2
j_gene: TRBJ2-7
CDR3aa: CSARLAGGPYEQYF
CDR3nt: TGCAGTGCTCGGCTAGCGGGAGGACCCTACGAGCAGTACTTC

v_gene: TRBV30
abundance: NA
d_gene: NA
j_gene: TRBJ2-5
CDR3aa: CAWSGVSGGGETQYF
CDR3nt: TGTGCCTGGAGTGGGGTATCGGGTGGCGGAGAGACCCAGTACTTC

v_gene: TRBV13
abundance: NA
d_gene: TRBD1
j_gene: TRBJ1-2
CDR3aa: CASSLLPGQYYGYTF
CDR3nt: TGTGCCAGCAGCCTACTACCGGGACAGTACTATGGCTACACCTTC

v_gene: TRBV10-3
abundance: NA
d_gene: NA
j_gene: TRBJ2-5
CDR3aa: CAISESREGETQYF
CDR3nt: TGTGCCATCAGTGAAAGCCGGGAAGGGGAGACCCAGTACTTC

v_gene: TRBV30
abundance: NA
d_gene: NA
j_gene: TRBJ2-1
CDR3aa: CAARRGYNEQFF
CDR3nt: TGTGCCGCCCGTCGAGGGTACAATGAGCAGTTCTTC

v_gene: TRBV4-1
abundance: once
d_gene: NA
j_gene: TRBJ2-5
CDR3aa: CASSQESLEEKTQYF
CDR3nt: TGCGCCAGCAGCCAAGAAAGCCTAGAGGAGAAGACCCAGTACTTC

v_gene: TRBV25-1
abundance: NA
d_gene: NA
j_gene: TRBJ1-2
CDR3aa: CASSPPGFGYTF
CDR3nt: TGTGCCAGCAGTCCCCCGGGTTTCGGCTACACCTTC

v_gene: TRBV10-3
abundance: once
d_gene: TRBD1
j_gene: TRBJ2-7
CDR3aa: CAIRSGQGRNEQYF
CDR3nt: TGTGCCATCAGGTCAGGACAGGGGCGGAACGAGCAGTACTTC

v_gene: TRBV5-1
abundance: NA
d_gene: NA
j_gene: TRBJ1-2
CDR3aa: CASSPDLLRSYTF
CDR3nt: TGCGCCAGCAGCCCCGACCTCCTTCGAAGCTACACCTTC

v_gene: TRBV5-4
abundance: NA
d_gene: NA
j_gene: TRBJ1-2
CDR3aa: CASSQTVKSYGYTF
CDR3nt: TGTGCCAGCAGCCAAACAGTAAAGAGCTATGGCTACACCTTC

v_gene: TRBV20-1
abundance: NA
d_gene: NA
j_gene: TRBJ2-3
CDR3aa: CSAIRDTSWDTQYF
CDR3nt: TGCAGTGCTATACGGGACACCTCCTGGGATACGCAGTATTTT

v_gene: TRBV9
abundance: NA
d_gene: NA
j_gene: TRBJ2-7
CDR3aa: CASSPGRYSSYEQYF
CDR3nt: TGTGCCAGCAGCCCTGGGCGCTACAGCTCCTACGAGCAGTACTTC

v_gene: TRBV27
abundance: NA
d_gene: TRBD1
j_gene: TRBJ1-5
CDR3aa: CASRGTGVRGNQPQHF
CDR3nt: TGTGCCAGCAGAGGGACAGGGGTTCGAGGCAATCAGCCCCAGCATTTT

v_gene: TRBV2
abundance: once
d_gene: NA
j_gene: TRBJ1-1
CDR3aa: CAVVRIVNTEAFF
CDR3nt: TGTGCCGTCGTCCGGATCGTGAACACTGAAGCTTTCTTT

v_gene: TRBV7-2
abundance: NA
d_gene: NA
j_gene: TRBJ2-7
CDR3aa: CASSLEAGYEQYF
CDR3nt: TGTGCCAGCAGCTTAGAAGCGGGCTACGAGCAGTACTTC

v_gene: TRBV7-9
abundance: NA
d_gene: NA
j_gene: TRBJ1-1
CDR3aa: CASSLAQWDTEAFF
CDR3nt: TGTGCCAGCAGCTTAGCGCAGTGGGACACTGAAGCTTTCTTT

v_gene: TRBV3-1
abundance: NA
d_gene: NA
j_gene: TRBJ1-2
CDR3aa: CASSQGGAGKGNDGYTF
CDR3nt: TGTGCCAGCAGCCAAGGTGGGGCAGGGAAGGGTAACGATGGCTACACCTTC

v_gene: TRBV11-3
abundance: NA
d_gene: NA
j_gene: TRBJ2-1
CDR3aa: CASSLWHNEQFF
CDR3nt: TGTGCCAGCAGCTTATGGCACAATGAGCAGTTCTTC

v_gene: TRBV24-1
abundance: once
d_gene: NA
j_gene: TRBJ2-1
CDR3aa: CATSDGASTYNEQFF
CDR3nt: TGTGCCACCAGTGACGGCGCGTCGACCTACAATGAGCAGTTCTTC

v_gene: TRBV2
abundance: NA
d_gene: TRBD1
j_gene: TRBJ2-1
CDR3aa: CASTKDRGHGNEQFF
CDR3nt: TGTGCCAGCACAAAGGACAGGGGGCACGGCAATGAGCAGTTCTTC

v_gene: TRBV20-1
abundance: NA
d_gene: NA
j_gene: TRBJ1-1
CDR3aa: CSASRGASDTEAFF
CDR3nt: TGCAGTGCTAGTAGGGGGGCAAGCGACACTGAAGCTTTCTTT